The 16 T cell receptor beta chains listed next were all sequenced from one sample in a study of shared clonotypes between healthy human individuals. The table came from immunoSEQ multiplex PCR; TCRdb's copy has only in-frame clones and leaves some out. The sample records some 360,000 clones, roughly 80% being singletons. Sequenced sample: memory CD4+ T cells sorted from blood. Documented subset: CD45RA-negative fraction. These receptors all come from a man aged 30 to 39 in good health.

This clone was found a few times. CDR3 residues: CASSEQGSGANVLTF. CDR3 sequence (DNA): TGTGCCAGCAGTGAACAGGGCTCTGGGGCCAACGTCCTGACTTTC. The chain links TRBV2 to TRBJ2-6, with D possibly TRBD1 on 5 matching bases. CDR1 and CDR2 (germline): SNHLY, FYNNEI. The CDR3 runs 15 residues. V gave up 2 bases and J gave up 0 bases, with 5 bases separating them.

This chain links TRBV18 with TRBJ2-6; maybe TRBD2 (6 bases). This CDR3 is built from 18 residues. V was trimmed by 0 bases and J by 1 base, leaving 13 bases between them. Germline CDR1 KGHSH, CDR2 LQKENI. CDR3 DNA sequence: TGTGCCAGCTCACCACCGTCAGTGGGGGGATCTGGGGCCAACGTCCTGACTTTC. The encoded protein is CASSPPSVGGSGANVLTF. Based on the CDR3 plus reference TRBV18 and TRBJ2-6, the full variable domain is NAGVMQNPRHLVRRRGQEARLRCSPMKGHSHVYWYRQLPEEGLKFMVYLQKENIIDESGMPKERFSAEFPKEGPSILRIQQVVRGDSAAYFCASSPPSVGGSGANVLTFGAGSRLTVL.

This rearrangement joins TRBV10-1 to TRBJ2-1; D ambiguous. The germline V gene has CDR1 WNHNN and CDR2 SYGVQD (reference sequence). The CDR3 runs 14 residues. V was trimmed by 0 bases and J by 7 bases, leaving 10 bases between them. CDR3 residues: CASSESGPMNEQFF. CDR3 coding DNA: TGCGCCAGCAGTGAGTCCGGCCCGATGAATGAGCAGTTCTTC.

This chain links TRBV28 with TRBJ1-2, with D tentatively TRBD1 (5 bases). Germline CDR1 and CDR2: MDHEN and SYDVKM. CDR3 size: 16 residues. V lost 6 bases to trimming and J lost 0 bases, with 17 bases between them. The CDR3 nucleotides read TGTGCCAGCAGCCAGGGACCTTTGCTAGCTAACTATGGCTACACCTTC. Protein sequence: CASSQGPLLANYGYTF.

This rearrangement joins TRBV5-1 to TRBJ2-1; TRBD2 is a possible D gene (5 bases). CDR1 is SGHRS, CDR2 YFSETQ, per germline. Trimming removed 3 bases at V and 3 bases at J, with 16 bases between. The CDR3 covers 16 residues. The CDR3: CASSSTAGIRYNEQFF. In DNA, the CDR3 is TGCGCCAGCAGCTCGACTGCCGGGATCCGCTACAATGAGCAGTTCTTC. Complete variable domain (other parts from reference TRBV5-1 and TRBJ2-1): KAGVTQTPRYLIKTRGQQVTLSCSPISGHRSVSWYQQTPGQGLQFLFEYFSETQRNKGNFPGRFSGRQFSNSRSEMNVSTLELGDSALYLCASSSTAGIRYNEQFFGPGTRLTVL.

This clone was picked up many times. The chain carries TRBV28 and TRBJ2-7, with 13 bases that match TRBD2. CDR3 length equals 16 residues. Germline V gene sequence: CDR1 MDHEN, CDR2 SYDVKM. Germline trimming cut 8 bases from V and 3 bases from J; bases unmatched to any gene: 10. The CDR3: CASEPSGLAGVYEQYF. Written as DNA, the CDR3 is TGTGCCAGCGAGCCATCCGGACTAGCGGGAGTCTACGAGCAGTACTTC.

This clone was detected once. The CDR3 spells CASSVEGASGKFRDGELFF. The CDR3 coding sequence is TGTGCCAGCAGCGTAGAAGGTGCTAGCGGGAAATTTAGGGACGGGGAGCTGTTTTTT. V usage is TRBV9 and J usage is TRBJ2-2; 9 bases align to TRBD2. The germline V gene encodes CDR1 SGDLS and CDR2 YYNGEE. CDR3 size: 19 residues. The ends lost 0 bases at V and 7 bases at J; junction bases unmatched: 16.

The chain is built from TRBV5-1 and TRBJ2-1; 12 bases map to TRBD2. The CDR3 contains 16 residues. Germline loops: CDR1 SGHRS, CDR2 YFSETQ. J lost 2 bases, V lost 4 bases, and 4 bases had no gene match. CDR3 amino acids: CASSGLAGRTYNEQFF. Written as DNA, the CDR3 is TGCGCCAGCAGCGGACTAGCGGGAAGGACCTACAATGAGCAGTTCTTC.

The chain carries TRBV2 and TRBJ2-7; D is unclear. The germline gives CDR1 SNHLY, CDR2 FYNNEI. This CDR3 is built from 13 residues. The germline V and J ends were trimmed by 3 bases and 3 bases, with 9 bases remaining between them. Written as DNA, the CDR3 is TGTGCCAGCAGTGAGGGGTCGTACTACGAGCAGTACTTC. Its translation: CASSEGSYYEQYF.

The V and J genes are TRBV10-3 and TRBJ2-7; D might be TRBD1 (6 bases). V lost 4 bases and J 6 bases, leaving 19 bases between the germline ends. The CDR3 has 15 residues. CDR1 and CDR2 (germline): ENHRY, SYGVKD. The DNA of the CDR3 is TGTGCCATCAGTGGTATGGCGCAGGGGAGTACCGAGCAGTACTTC. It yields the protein CAISGMAQGSTEQYF.

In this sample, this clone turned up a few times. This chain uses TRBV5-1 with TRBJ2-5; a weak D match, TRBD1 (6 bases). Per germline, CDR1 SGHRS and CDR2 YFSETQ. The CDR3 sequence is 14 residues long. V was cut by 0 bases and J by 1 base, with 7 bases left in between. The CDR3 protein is CASSLGTAQETQYF. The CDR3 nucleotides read TGCGCCAGCAGCTTGGGGACAGCCCAAGAGACCCAGTACTTC.

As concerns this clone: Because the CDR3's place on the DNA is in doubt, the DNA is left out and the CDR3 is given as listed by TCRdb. CDR3: CASSPAGQGGILALHF. The rearrangement uses TRBV14 and TRBJ1-6; TRBD1 reflects the table's D call only, with no check against the DNA. The germline gives CDR1 SGHDN, CDR2 FVKESK. The CDR3 adds up to 16 amino acids, both ends counted.

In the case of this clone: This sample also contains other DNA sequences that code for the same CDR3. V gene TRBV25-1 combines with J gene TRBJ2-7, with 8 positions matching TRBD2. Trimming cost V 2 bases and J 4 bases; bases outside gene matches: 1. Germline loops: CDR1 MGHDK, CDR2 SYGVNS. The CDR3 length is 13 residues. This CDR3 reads CASSELAGYEQYF. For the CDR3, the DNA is TGTGCCAGCAGTGAACTAGCGGGTTACGAGCAGTACTTC.

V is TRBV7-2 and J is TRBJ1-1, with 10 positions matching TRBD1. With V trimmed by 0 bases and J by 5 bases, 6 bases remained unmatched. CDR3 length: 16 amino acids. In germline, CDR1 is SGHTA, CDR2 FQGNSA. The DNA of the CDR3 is TGTGCCAGCAGCTTAGCAGGGACAGGGGTCGGGACTGAAGCTTTCTTT. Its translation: CASSLAGTGVGTEAFF.

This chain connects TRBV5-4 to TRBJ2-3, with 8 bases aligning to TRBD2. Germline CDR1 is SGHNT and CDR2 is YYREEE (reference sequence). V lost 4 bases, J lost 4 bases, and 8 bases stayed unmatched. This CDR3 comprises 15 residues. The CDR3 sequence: CASSPGGLVPDTQYF. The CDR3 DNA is TGTGCCAGCAGCCCGGGAGGGCTAGTGCCAGATACGCAGTATTTT.

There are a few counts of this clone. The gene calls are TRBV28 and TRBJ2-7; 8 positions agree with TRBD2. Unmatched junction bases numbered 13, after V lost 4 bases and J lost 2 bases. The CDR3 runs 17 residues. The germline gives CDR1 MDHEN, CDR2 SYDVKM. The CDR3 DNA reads TGTGCCAGCAGTTCAGGGGCACTAGCGGAGGGGACCTACGAGCAGTACTTC. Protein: CASSSGALAEGTYEQYF.